This TCR beta chain came from a study of blood T cell repertoires in COVID-19 (dated by TCRdb to 2019 to 2021). Study-level background: Samples covering the acute and convalescent phases of COVID-19 were provided by collaborators in the United States, Italy and Spain. The prospective study material was composed of cDNA or gDNA derived from T cells, B-cell-depleted T cells, or PBMCs. Deeply sampled blood TCRbeta repertoires from subjects exposed to, actively infected with, or recovered from COVID-19 were included in the dataset. A freely available public database, intended as a resource for researchers studying the immune response to SARS-CoV-2, is where the repertoires were released. The samples were drawn from two sources: the first 160 participants of the ongoing ImmuneRACE study, and 950 to 1,500 subjects contributed by 6 global collaborators. Sample metadata almost always included a de-identified subject ID, COVID-19 status, age in years and sex. Where HLA class I and class II types were available, the types were taken from metadata supplied by the sample provider, not from assay-based typing.

The germline V gene provides CDR1 KGHDR and CDR2 SFDVKD. Measured from the cysteine to the phenylalanine, the CDR3 is 15 residues long. Just the 45-base CDR3 DNA is kept, in frame starting at base 1. Unmatched junction bases come to 7, with V trimmed by 3 bases and J by 4 bases. The immunoSEQ Assay, a bias-controlled multiplex PCR, was used to amplify TCRbeta CDR3 regions from genomic DNA. The paper's data handling went like this. Within the assay, amplification of reference gene primers was used to estimate how many nucleated cells each sample contained. To quantify the absolute abundance of each unique TCRbeta CDR3 rearrangement, sequence reads were collapsed and filtered. For each sample, productive Simpson clonality was calculated by taking the square root of Simpson's diversity index across productive rearrangements. TCRdb limited this immuneACCESS table to in-frame rearrangements with V and J called. A share of clones is missing; checked studies link under half to unresolved V genes, and the rest is unexplained. That table gives V, J and clone size, and the DNA gave D and trimming. Across this sample there are 200,000 to 250,000 clones, with approximately 78% seen only once. The top ten hold around a tenth of the sample.

In regard to this clone: It has no known antigen specificity. Per-base qualities were not stored, and no clone one base away is much larger.

The research as a whole found: The amount of clinical and demographic metadata varied by source and participant and was provided uncurated.

Participants in the prospective study were aged about 18 to 89 years, lived in under 30 United States geographic areas, and enrolled through a virtual design. Cohort assignment in the prospective study relied on participant-reported clinical history from a screening survey and a study questionnaire. Recovered participants in ImmuneRACE Cohort 3 were defined by two consecutive negative NP/OP PCR tests, clearance by a healthcare professional, or resolution of symptoms. In the prospective study, mobile phlebotomists collected whole blood, serum and a nasopharyngeal or oropharyngeal swab from each participant. Prospective study participants could optionally give additional blood draws and questionnaires over a 2-month period. Before DNA extraction, blood samples from the prospective study were shipped at room temperature or frozen.

The chain employs TRBV24-1 and TRBJ1-1; TRBD1 aligns with 7 central bases. Sequenced sample: PBMCs or T cells enriched from blood (not recorded which). The receptor was isolated from a man aged 40-50 years who had recovered from COVID-19. The nucleotides read TGTGCCACCAGTGATCGAGGGGGCCGGGTCACTGAAGCTTTCTTT. This encodes CATSDRGGRVTEAFF.